The TCR beta chain described here comes from a study of cytomegalovirus exposure and HLA in healthy donors. This clone was seen just once. V lost 4 bases, J lost 4 bases, and 5 bases stayed unmatched. Germline V CDR1 and CDR2: SGHDT, YYEEEE. The CDR3 is 14 amino acids. In the PCR, 60 Vbeta and 13 Jbeta primers were used. TCRdb keeps only in-frame clones here, not all; method: immunoSEQ multiplex PCR. The sample contains under 200,000 clones, approximately 81% of which appear only once. The sequence was obtained from a female donor in good health and CMV-seronegative. The sample was PBMCs. The chain links TRBV5-6 to TRBJ2-5, with TRBD1 identical over 9 bases. The CDR3 protein is CASSRGQGAETQYF. CDR3 nucleotides: TGTGCCAGCAGCCGGGGACAGGGAGCAGAGACCCAGTACTTC.